Listed below are T cell receptor beta chains from one sample, sequenced in a study of T-cell memory formation after mild COVID-19. Via MiXCR, TCRdb re-called the 5' RACE reads, giving one row per CDR3 protein. The sample shows roughly 240,000 distinct CDR3 sequences, roughly 15% of them seen only once. The specimen was PBMCs or a T cell subset sorted from them (not recorded which). These receptors all stem from a man younger than 30 who had mild COVID-19 (a few samples of this study predate the infection). Cell type and time point are not known. Each CDR3 is given with its conserved first and last residue. A D gene is named only where the DNA matches it firmly. Where a row states a size, it is once, few, many or the class of an expanded clone; other rows omit it.

d_call | clone_size | j_call | v_call | cdr3_nt | cdr3_aa
. | . | TRBJ1-1 | TRBV13 | TGTGCCAGCAGTCTTCTGTGGAGGGGGAACACTGAAGCTTTCTTT | CASSLLWRGNTEAFF
. | few | TRBJ2-2 | TRBV9 | TGTGCCAGCAGCGTAGGACACCGGAACACCGGGGAGCTGTTTTTT | CASSVGHRNTGELFF
. | few | TRBJ1-6 | TRBV19 | TGTGCCAGTAGTATAACAGGGCGAAATTCACCCCTCCACTTT | CASSITGRNSPLHF
. | . | TRBJ1-4 | TRBV5-1 | TGCGCCAGCAGCTTGGGTCAGATAGATGAAAAACTGTTTTTT | CASSLGQIDEKLFF
. | . | TRBJ2-1 | TRBV11-2 | TGTGCCAGCAGTTGGGGGGGGCAGAATGAGCAGTTCTTC | CASSWGGQNEQFF
. | . | TRBJ2-1 | TRBV3-1 | TGTGCCAGCAGCCAAGCATCTCGGGGCGATGAGCAGTTCTTC | CASSQASRGDEQFF
. | few | TRBJ1-4 | TRBV15 | TGTGCCACCAGCAGAGATCCGGGAGTAGGAAAACTGTTTTTT | CATSRDPGVGKLFF
TRBD1 | . | TRBJ1-2 | TRBV6-5 | TGTGCCAGCAAGCCGGGACAGGGGGCCTGGGGCTACACCTTC | CASKPGQGAWGYTF
TRBD2 | . | TRBJ2-3 | TRBV20-1 | TGCAGTGCTCTGAGGGCTAGCGGCGGCCCAGATACGCAGTATTTT | CSALRASGGPDTQYF
. | few | TRBJ1-3 | TRBV7-8 | TGTGCCAGCAGCTTAGCCGGGACATCAGGAAACACCATATATTTT | CASSLAGTSGNTIYF
TRBD1 | . | TRBJ2-1 | TRBV30 | TGTGCCTGGAGTGTTGGACAGGCTTTTTACAATGAGCAGTTCTTC | CAWSVGQAFYNEQFF
. | . | TRBJ1-2 | TRBV20-1 | TGCAGTGCAAGACAGGCCCCTAAGAGCGATGGCTACACCTTC | CSARQAPKSDGYTF
TRBD1 | . | TRBJ2-2 | TRBV12-3/TRBV12-4 | TGTGCCAGCAGTTTGGGACAGGATTTAGCCGGGGAGCTGTTTTTT | CASSLGQDLAGELFF
. | . | TRBJ2-2 | TRBV3-1 | TGTGCCAGCAGCCCGGGACCCGCGAACACCGGGGAGCTGTTTTTT | CASSPGPANTGELFF
. | many | TRBJ2-3 | TRBV7-3 | TGTGCCAGCAGCTTATCGTTCGGAGATACGCAGTATTTT | CASSLSFGDTQYF
TRBD1 | . | TRBJ1-1 | TRBV5-6 | TGTGCCAGCAGCATACGGTCCGGGGACAGGGGTGAAGCTTTCTTT | CASSIRSGDRGEAFF
. | many | TRBJ1-1 | TRBV7-9 | TGTGCCAGCAGCTTTGGCGCGGGCAACACTGAAGCTTTCTTT | CASSFGAGNTEAFF
. | few | TRBJ1-1 | TRBV7-9 | TGTGCCAGCGTAGGGGGGGGGCACACTGAAGCTTTCTTT | CASVGGGHTEAFF
. | few | TRBJ2-7 | TRBV30 | TGTGCCTGGAGTGTAAACGTTTGGACCGAGCAGTACTTC | CAWSVNVWTEQYF
. | few | TRBJ1-1 | TRBV20-1 | TGCAGTGCGCTTCGTCCTCCGGGACAGAACACTGAAGCTTTCTTT | CSALRPPGQNTEAFF
. | few | TRBJ1-1 | TRBV11-2 | TGTGCCAGCAGCCCCCTGGCAGGGAAGAATGAAGCTTTCTTT | CASSPLAGKNEAFF
TRBD2 | few | TRBJ2-7 | TRBV6-1 | TGTGCCAGCAGTGAGCTAGCGGGGGCCCCCTCCTACGAGCAGTACTTC | CASSELAGAPSYEQYF
. | many | TRBJ1-6 | TRBV3-1 | TGTGCCAGCAGCCAAAACGAAGGAGGAGGCTCACCCCTCCACTTT | CASSQNEGGGSPLHF
. | . | TRBJ1-1 | TRBV6-6 | TGTGCCAGCAGTTACGGGCCGAGGGAAAACACTGAAGCTTTCTTT | CASSYGPRENTEAFF
TRBD2 | . | TRBJ2-3 | TRBV5-4 | TGTGCCAGCAGCTTGCGGCTAGCGGGGGGAGGCACAGATACGCAGTATTTT | CASSLRLAGGGTDTQYF
TRBD1 | few | TRBJ2-5 | TRBV20-1 | TGCAGTGCTAGAGAGCCGGGACAGAAGACCCAGTACTTC | CSAREPGQKTQYF
. | many | TRBJ2-5 | TRBV7-9 | TGCGCCAGCAGCTCCAAAGAGACCCAGTACTTC | CASSSKETQYF
TRBD1 | few | TRBJ1-2 | TRBV5-1 | TGCGCCAGCAGCTTAAATCGACAGGGGGCCGGTGGCTACACCTTC | CASSLNRQGAGGYTF
. | few | TRBJ2-4 | TRBV20-1 | TGCAGTGCTAGAGCTGGAGACAAAAACATTCAGTACTTC | CSARAGDKNIQYF
TRBD2 | . | TRBJ2-1 | TRBV5-6 | TGTGCCAGCAGCTCCTTACGTGGACTAGCGGGGTACAATGAGCAGTTCTTC | CASSSLRGLAGYNEQFF
. | once | TRBJ2-7 | TRBV29-1 | TGCAGCGTTTCTCAGGGGTCCTACGAGCAGTACTTC | CSVSQGSYEQYF
. | . | TRBJ2-2 | TRBV7-2 | TGTGCCAGCAGCCGCCGGGCCGCGAACACCGGGGAGCTGTTTTTT | CASSRRAANTGELFF
. | few | TRBJ1-2 | TRBV7-6 | TGTGCCAGCAGCCCGAGACAGAGTAACTATGGCTACACCTTC | CASSPRQSNYGYTF
TRBD2 | . | TRBJ2-1 | TRBV12-3/TRBV12-4 | TGTGCCAGCAGTCCGACTAGCGGGGTCCTCAATGAGCAGTTCTTC | CASSPTSGVLNEQFF
TRBD1 | few | TRBJ2-1 | TRBV7-2 | TGTGCCAGCAGCAAGGGACAGCACAATGAGCAGTTCTTC | CASSKGQHNEQFF
TRBD1 | few | TRBJ2-1 | TRBV28 | TGTGCCAGCAGCCCTAACGACAGGGACAATGAGCAGTTCTTC | CASSPNDRDNEQFF
TRBD2 | . | TRBJ2-1 | TRBV27 | TGTGCCAGCATCTCCTATAGCGGGGGCTCCTACAATGAGCAGTTCTTC | CASISYSGGSYNEQFF
TRBD1 | few | TRBJ1-2 | TRBV6-2/TRBV6-3 | TGTGCCAGCAGTACACCCTCCGGGACAGGCAATGGCTACACCTTC | CASSTPSGTGNGYTF
TRBD1 | few | TRBJ2-1 | TRBV7-2 | TGTGCCAGCAGCATCCCGGGACAGGGTATCAGTGAGCAGTTCTTC | CASSIPGQGISEQFF